This T cell receptor beta chain is drawn from a study of cytomegalovirus exposure and HLA in healthy donors (TCRdb year 2017). About the study as a whole: According to a later analysis, the 120 or so validation repertoires were produced on the same platform as the approximately 620 repertoires of the first cohort. The study aimed to test whether cataloging public T cell receptors could reveal signatures of past pathogen exposure. In addition to the first cohort of around 670 subjects, a separate validation cohort of approximately 110 different subjects was used. The study combined high-throughput TCR immunosequencing, statistical association of individual TCRs with disease status, and machine learning to predict cytomegalovirus infection status.

Separate from the approximately 700-subject first cohort, the validation cohort of 90 to 150 subjects was the group to which the donors belonged. Study-level results and caveats: The study listed over 150 TCR beta chains as associated with cytomegalovirus. Most TCR sequences were observed very rarely across donors, whereas some public TCRs were present in many individuals. Of the cluster scores, roughly 95% were above 0 in a later analysis, which found that TCRs clustered in the first cohort also tended to co-occur in the roughly 130 validation repertoires. The authors suggested that the approach could potentially be generalized to other disease states and immunological phenotypes. A few of the identified cytomegalovirus-associated TCR beta chains were confirmed in vitro to be specific for cytomegalovirus antigens. The classifier was reported to diagnose cytomegalovirus status with high specificity and sensitivity in both the original and validation cohorts. All 120 or so repertoires were used to score co-occurrence in the validation cohort in a later analysis, because that analysis had no HLA typing for the cohort.

In its sample, this clone was seen once. The specificity of this receptor is unknown. It has no much larger one-base neighbor in the sample; base qualities were not kept. Library method: the immunoSEQ multiplex PCR assay. In the paper's pipeline: A statistical classification framework was developed to diagnose cytomegalovirus status using the catalog of TCR beta chain sequences. Not all clones reach the TCRdb copy of this immuneACCESS table, which keeps in-frame sequences only. Checked studies attribute under half of the gap to unresolved V genes and leave the rest unexplained. V and J calls and clone size come straight from that table; D and trimming were deduced from the DNA. The sample table contains roughly 120,000 clones; only one count was recorded for roughly 90% of them. About 6.3% of the sample rests with the top ten. The source material was PBMCs. The receptor comes from a woman under 30 in good health and CMV-seropositive.

The CDR3 loop reads CSGGRTALNTEAFF. The sequence in DNA is TGCAGCGGCGGACGGACAGCATTGAACACTGAAGCTTTCTTT. In this chain, TRBV29-1 is recombined with TRBJ1-1; a weak D assignment points to TRBD1 (6 bases agree). V is cut by 7 bases and J by 0 bases, and the space between the germline ends is 15 bases. The germline V gene provides CDR1 SQVTM and CDR2 ANQGSEA. CDR3 length: 14 amino acids, cysteine to phenylalanine. Of all the DNA, just the CDR3 is kept, 42 bases in frame from base 1.